The sequence of this TCR beta chain was determined in a study of control samples from healthy donors and cancer patients. The germline V gene encodes CDR1 MNHNY and CDR2 SVGAGI (reference sequence). The CDR3 sequence is 12 residues long. V was pared by 8 bases and J by 2 bases, with 10 bases between. Produced via immunoSEQ multiplex PCR; TCRdb's table is partial and in-frame only. The repertoire holds about 120,000 clones, 88% seen once, with roughly 2.5% in the top ten. The origin of this receptor is a woman between 65 and 79 years old in good health. J is TRBJ2-7 and V is TRBV6-6; D is tentatively TRBD1 or TRBD2 (5 bases each). The sequenced sample was blood. The CDR3 DNA is TGTGCCAGCTCCAGGGAGCCCTACGAGCAGTACTTC. Its translation is CASSREPYEQYF.